This entry concerns a single TCR beta chain. The sample comes from a study of T cell clones after liver transplantation. About the research overall: Samples came from ITN030ST, which attempted immunosuppression withdrawal within 2 years of liver transplantation.

Only in-frame clones appear in the TCRdb table, and some are missing; sequencing was by immunoSEQ multiplex PCR. The data contain about 21,000 clones, approximately 93% of them singletons. The CDR3 spans 14 residues. The germline CDR1 and CDR2 sequences are MNHNS and SASEGT. V lost 2 bases and J lost 9, with 14 bases in between. Sequencing was performed on CD8+ T cells from blood, taken roughly 26 months after liver transplant. The chain carries TRBV6-1 and TRBJ1-5; D gene ambiguous. The TCR originated in a human patient who received a liver transplant. Some T cells could come from the graft donor. CDR3 protein: CASSEKPRRGPQHF. CDR3 DNA sequence: TGTGCCAGCAGTGAAAAGCCCCGGAGAGGGCCCCAGCATTTT.